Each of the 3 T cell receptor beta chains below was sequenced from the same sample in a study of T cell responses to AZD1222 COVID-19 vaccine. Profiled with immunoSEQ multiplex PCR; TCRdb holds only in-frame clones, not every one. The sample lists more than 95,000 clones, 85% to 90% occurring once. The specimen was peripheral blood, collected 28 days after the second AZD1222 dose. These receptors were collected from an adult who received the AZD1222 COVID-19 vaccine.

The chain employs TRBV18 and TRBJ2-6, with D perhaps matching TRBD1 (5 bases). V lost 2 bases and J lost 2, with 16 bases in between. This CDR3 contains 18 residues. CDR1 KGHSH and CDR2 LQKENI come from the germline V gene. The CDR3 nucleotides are TGTGCCAGCTCACCAAGGGGCAGTGAATATCCTGGGGCCAACGTCCTGACTTTC. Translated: CASSPRGSEYPGANVLTF.

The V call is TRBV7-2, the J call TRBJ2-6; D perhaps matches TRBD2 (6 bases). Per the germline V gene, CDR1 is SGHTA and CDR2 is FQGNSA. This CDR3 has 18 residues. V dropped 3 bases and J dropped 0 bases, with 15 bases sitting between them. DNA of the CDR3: TGTGCCAGCAGCTTGGGACTTGGAACCACCTCTGGGGCCAACGTCCTGACTTTC. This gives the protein CASSLGLGTTSGANVLTF.

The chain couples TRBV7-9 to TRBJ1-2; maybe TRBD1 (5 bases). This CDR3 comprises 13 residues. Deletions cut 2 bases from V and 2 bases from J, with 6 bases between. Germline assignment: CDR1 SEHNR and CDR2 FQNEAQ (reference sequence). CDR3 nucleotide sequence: TGTGCCAGCAGCTTACCAGGGAACTATGGCTACACCTTC. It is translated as CASSLPGNYGYTF. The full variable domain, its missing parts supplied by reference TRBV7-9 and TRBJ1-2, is DTGVSQNPRHKITKRGQNVTFRCDPISEHNRLYWYRQTLGQGPEFLTYFQNEAQLEKSRLLSDRFSAERPKGSFSTLEIQRTEQGDSAMYLCASSLPGNYGYTFGSGTRLTVV.